Described below is a single T cell receptor beta chain sequence and its context. Trimming at V came to 7 bases and at J to 15 bases, leaving 21 bases not matched to a gene. The CDR3 covers 14 residues. Germline-derived CDR1 and CDR2 are SQVTM and ANQGSEA. Produced via immunoSEQ multiplex PCR; TCRdb's table is partial and in-frame only. This sample has roughly 250,000 clones, with more than 75% found just once. The source of the sample is a study of blood T cell repertoires in COVID-19. Study-level background: The samples span acute and convalescent COVID-19 from the United States, Italy and Spain. In each case, the material was cDNA or gDNA derived from T cells, B-cell-depleted T cells, or PBMCs.

Grouping used clinical history reported by participants in a survey and questionnaire. The chain recombines TRBV29-1 with TRBJ2-1, with 7 nucleotides matching TRBD2. The sequence was collected from a woman in her thirties or forties with acute COVID-19. Sequencing input: PBMCs or T cells enriched from blood (not recorded which). The CDR3 here is CSAKSGTLGISPFF. Written as DNA, the CDR3 is TGCAGCGCCAAGAGCGGGACCCTCGGAATCTCGCCGTTCTTC.